The entry that follows covers one T cell receptor beta chain sequence. Its antigen remains unknown. This sample is part of a study of OX40 agonist ivuxolimab in advanced cancers. As for the study in general: Participants averaged 60 years of age (range roughly 23 to 90) and were 82.7% male. A history of anti-PD-1, anti-PD-L1 or anti-CTLA-4 therapy was acceptable, and about 37% had some.

Germline assignment: CDR1 SGHRS and CDR2 YFSETQ. V lost 4 bases and J 8 bases, leaving 16 bases between the germline ends. The CDR3 contains 14 residues. Overall study results and limits: Expanded peripheral T-cell antigen specificity went undetermined.

This table comes from immunoSEQ multiplex PCR, and its TCRdb copy is limited to in-frame clones, with some not included. Seen here are some 33,000 clones, 82% observed once, and the top ten hold less than 25%. This clonotype originated in an adult with an advanced solid tumor such as melanoma, head and neck, liver or kidney cancer. V usage is TRBV5-1 and J usage is TRBJ2-1; D may be TRBD2 (6 bases). The source material was CD4+ or CD8+ T cells sorted from blood, sampled in a trial of the OX40 agonist ivuxolimab. For the CDR3, the DNA is TGCGCCAGCAGCCCCGGGTTTACGGGGGATGAGCAGTTCTTC. It yields the protein CASSPGFTGDEQFF. The whole variable domain, remainder taken from reference TRBV5-1 and TRBJ2-1, is KAGVTQTPRYLIKTRGQQVTLSCSPISGHRSVSWYQQTPGQGLQFLFEYFSETQRNKGNFPGRFSGRQFSNSRSEMNVSTLELGDSALYLCASSPGFTGDEQFFGPGTRLTVL.